The clone carrying this TCR beta chain showed up just a few times. What it binds is not known. The CDR3 has 12 residues. Germline V gene lookup returns CDR1 MDHEN and CDR2 SYDVKM. This record comes from a study of post-analysis software for immune sequencing data. Looking at the study overall: Progressive-relapsing, secondary progressive and relapsing-remitting multiple sclerosis were among the disease courses included.

Carried by the TCR beta cDNA libraries were unique molecular identifiers. TCRdb ran MiXCR on the PCR reads and lists one entry per CDR3 protein. The sample consists of approximately 360,000 distinct CDR3 sequences, around 37% of them appearing once. Study-wide findings and caveats: Included in a set of about 5 TRBV segments more frequent in patients than controls were TRBV5-6, TRBV5-1 and TRBV20-1. Those samples that were prepared in the same batch co-clustered strongly by F measure.

The sample comprised blood. This receptor was obtained from a girl aged 5 to 17 with multiple sclerosis. The rearrangement links TRBV28 to TRBJ2-3; D gene uncertain. The CDR3 loop reads CGSQTGTDTQYF. The CDR3 coding sequence is TGTGGCTCCCAAACAGGCACAGATACGCAGTATTTT.